This T cell receptor beta chain was obtained from a study of vaccination effects on CD4 cells after COVID-19. In regard to this clone: Its antigen remains unidentified.

Study-level results: Long after vaccination, the clones induced by infection and by vaccine shrank markedly in size.

Peptide-pool stimulation followed by sequencing identified expanded antigen-specific CD4+ clonotypes in the ViraFEST assay. When 10 to 11 days of culture had elapsed, CD4+ T cells were isolated. Two doses of BNT162b2 or mRNA-1273 vaccine were administered to participants. The data were produced by immunoSEQ multiplex PCR, yet TCRdb's version contains in-frame clones alone and is incomplete. The sample has approximately 26,000 clones; 60% to 80% are singletons. V was cut by 5 bases and J by 5 bases, with 14 bases left in between. CDR1 MNHEY and CDR2 SVGAGI come from the germline V gene. This CDR3 has 14 amino acids.

The sequences come from CD4+ T cells from PBMCs cultured with SARS-CoV-2 spike peptides, collected after COVID-19 vaccination. The chain uses TRBV6-5 and TRBJ2-3; D possibly corresponds to TRBD1 (6 bases). This TCR derives from a human donor who received a COVID-19 vaccine. Some clones in this sample may be carry-over from other donors' samples. CDR3 amino acids: CASSLQGNGDTQYF. The CDR3 DNA follows: TGTGCCAGCAGTCTACAGGGAAACGGAGATACGCAGTATTTT.